The T cell receptor beta chain under discussion was sequenced for a study of cytomegalovirus exposure and HLA in healthy donors (dated by TCRdb to about 2017). For the study in its entirety: According to a later analysis, one platform produced both the roughly 120 validation repertoires and the roughly 650 repertoires of the first cohort. Along with the approximately 650-subject first cohort, a separate validation cohort of roughly 110 different subjects was used. The aim of the study was to test whether cataloging public T cell receptors could identify signatures of past pathogen exposure. To predict cytomegalovirus infection status, the study combined high-throughput TCR immunosequencing, statistical association of individual TCRs with disease status, and machine learning. Points the paper makes about the study in general: The authors suggested that the approach could potentially be generalized to other disease states and immunological phenotypes. The validation cohort had no HLA typing available for a later analysis, so co-occurrence within that cohort was assessed over all 130 or so repertoires. While some public TCRs were present in many individuals, most TCR sequences turned up only very rarely across donors. A few of the identified cytomegalovirus-associated TCR beta chains were confirmed in vitro to be specific for cytomegalovirus antigens. In both the original and validation cohorts, the classifier was reported to diagnose cytomegalovirus status with high specificity and sensitivity. In the study, some 180 TCR beta chains were listed as associated with cytomegalovirus. A later analysis found that TCRs clustered in the first cohort also tended to co-occur in the 120 validation repertoires, with more than 90% of cluster scores above 0.

Comments on this clone: This receptor's antigen is unknown. Base qualities are missing; no much larger clone stands one base away.

The donors were included in the validation cohort of 120 subjects, a group kept apart from the roughly 690-subject first cohort. Taken from cysteine to phenylalanine, the CDR3 has 15 residues. Left in the record is the CDR3 DNA by itself, 45 bases read in frame from the first base. The germline V gene encodes CDR1 MNHEY and CDR2 SMNVEV (reference sequence). V loses 4 bases, J loses 2 bases, and the germline ends lie 15 bases apart. Library preparation was by the immunoSEQ multiplex PCR assay. In the paper's pipeline: A statistical classification framework was built to diagnose cytomegalovirus status from the catalog of TCR beta chain sequences. TCRdb mirrors the immuneACCESS table, restricted to in-frame sequences. Some clones are absent from its copies; in checked studies, under half trace to an unresolved V gene, and the reason for the others is unknown. For V, J and clone size, that table is used; D and trimming come from the DNA. For this sample there are approximately 73,000 clones; 85% to 95% appear just once. 3% to 3.5% of the sample is held by the ten biggest clonotypes.

The chain uses TRBV27 and TRBJ2-7, with no reliable assignment of the D segment. Material for sequencing was PBMCs. The receptor comes from a man aged 18-30 years in good health and CMV-seronegative. The DNA reads as follows: TGTGCCAGCAGTTCTCCGACCCGCGCGGCCTACGAGCAGTACTTC. This yields the protein CASSSPTRAAYEQYF.